A selection of T cell receptor beta chains follows, all from one sample in a study of cytomegalovirus exposure and HLA in healthy donors. Using immunoSEQ multiplex PCR, the repertoire was profiled, and TCRdb retains in-frame clones only, with some absent. This sample's table has 100,000 to 150,000 clones. Sequencing input: PBMCs. These receptor sequences come from a man between 18 and 35 years old in good health and CMV-seronegative. Each CDR3 is given with its conserved first and last residue. Each record gives: D gene, V gene, J gene, CDR3 DNA, CDR3 protein. A D gene is named only where the DNA matches it firmly.

NA	TRBV5-1	TRBJ2-5	TGCGCCAGCAGCTCGCTCGACTTCCAAGAGACCCAGTACTTC	CASSSLDFQETQYF
TRBD2	TRBV11-2	TRBJ2-1	TGTGCCAGCAGCAGCGGGAATTGGGAAGGCTACAATGAGCAGTTCTTC	CASSSGNWEGYNEQFF
TRBD2	TRBV2	TRBJ2-5	TGTGCCAGCAGAGATCACGGGAGGGAGACCCAGTACTTC	CASRDHGRETQYF
NA	TRBV14	TRBJ2-7	TGTGCCAGCAGCCAGGGCAGGGCTTCCTACGAGCAGTACTTC	CASSQGRASYEQYF
TRBD1	TRBV18	TRBJ1-4	TGTGCCAGCTCCCTAGCAGCAGGGGGGAATGAAAAACTGTTTTTT	CASSLAAGGNEKLFF
NA	TRBV19	TRBJ1-1	TGTGCTTCCAGGGAAGAAGCTTACACTGAAGCTTTCTTT	CASREEAYTEAFF
NA	TRBV7-6	TRBJ1-2	TGTGCCAGCAGCTCCTTACTGCGGGGGACCTTTCGGGGCTACACCTTC	CASSSLLRGTFRGYTF
TRBD1	TRBV14	TRBJ1-1	TGTGCCAGCAGCCAGCAGGGGGCTCGGGCTTTCTTT	CASSQQGARAFF
NA	TRBV11-3	TRBJ2-1	TGTGCCAGCAGCTCGGGGTTGTGGGGGCCCAGTACCGATCTCCACAATCAGCAGTTCTTC	CASSSGLWGPSTDLHNQQFF
TRBD1	TRBV9	TRBJ1-2	TGTGCCAGCAGCGTAGGACAGGGGGGTGGCTACACCTTC	CASSVGQGGGYTF
TRBD1	TRBV19	TRBJ2-7	TGTGCCAGTAGTATTGGGGGACAGGATAACGAGCAGTACTTC	CASSIGGQDNEQYF
TRBD1	TRBV28	TRBJ1-5	TGTGCCAGCAGTGAAGCAGGGGGACTCTATCAGCCCCAGCATTTT	CASSEAGGLYQPQHF
NA	TRBV5-6	TRBJ2-3	TGTGCCAGCAGCTTCCAGGGGACCACAGATACGCAGTATTTT	CASSFQGTTDTQYF
TRBD1	TRBV7-2	TRBJ2-7	TGTGCCAGCAGCTTAGCGCCGGGACAGGGGGGCGAGCAGTACTTC	CASSLAPGQGGEQYF
NA	TRBV19	TRBJ2-3	TGTGCCAGTAGTAGGCCCTCAAGCGGTTGGGGCACAGATACGCAGTATTTT	CASSRPSSGWGTDTQYF
TRBD2	TRBV9	TRBJ2-7	TGTGCCAGCAGCGTAGGTGGTAGCGGGAGGACCTACGAGCAGTACTTC	CASSVGGSGRTYEQYF
NA	TRBV6-5	TRBJ1-1	TGTGCCAGCAGTTACAGGGGCCGAGACACTGAAGCTTTCTTT	CASSYRGRDTEAFF
NA	TRBV2	TRBJ2-7	TGTGCCAGCAAAGGGGCGCTTGACGAGCAGTACTTC	CASKGALDEQYF
TRBD1	TRBV9	TRBJ1-1	TGTGCCAGCAGCGCTACAGGGGGCACTGAAGCTTTCTTT	CASSATGGTEAFF
NA	TRBV7-6	TRBJ2-1	TGTGCCAGCAGCTTAACTTTGAACCCATACAATGAGCAGTTCTTC	CASSLTLNPYNEQFF
NA	TRBV12-5	TRBJ2-1	TGTGCTAGCGCTGACAGATCCTACAATGAGCAGTTCTTC	CASADRSYNEQFF
NA	TRBV5-1	TRBJ1-2	TGCGCCAGCAGCCGGGAGGGGGGATCCAACTATGGCTACACCTTC	CASSREGGSNYGYTF
TRBD1	TRBV11-2	TRBJ1-5	TGTGCCAGCAGCTTAGAAGGACAGGATTATCAGCCCCAGCATTTT	CASSLEGQDYQPQHF
NA	TRBV7-3	TRBJ2-2	TGTGCCAGCAGCTTTAACGATTGGGCTGACGGGGAGCTGTTTTTT	CASSFNDWADGELFF
TRBD1	TRBV7-9	TRBJ1-2	TGTGCCAGCAGCCGACGGACAGGGATCGCTAACTATGGCTACACCTTC	CASSRRTGIANYGYTF
NA	TRBV11-3	TRBJ2-1	TGTGCCAGCGGCAGAAGAGGGATTGCTGAGCAGTTCTTC	CASGRRGIAEQFF
TRBD2	TRBV5-4	TRBJ2-1	TGTGCCAGCAGGAGGACTAGCACCCTGAATGAGCAGTTCTTC	CASRRTSTLNEQFF
NA	TRBV5-1	TRBJ2-3	TGCGCCAGCAGCTTGGCAATAGCGGTGATCACAGATACGCAGTATTTT	CASSLAIAVITDTQYF
TRBD1	TRBV6-5	TRBJ1-1	TGTGCCAGCATAGGACAGGGCTATGATGAAGCTTTCTTT	CASIGQGYDEAFF
TRBD1	TRBV4-1	TRBJ1-5	TGCGCCAGCAGCCAAGCTTTAGGGGACAGGATCAATCAGCCCCAGCATTTT	CASSQALGDRINQPQHF
NA	TRBV5-8	TRBJ1-4	TGTGCCAGCAGACCTGGGAGATCAACTAATGAAAAACTGTTTTTT	CASRPGRSTNEKLFF
NA	TRBV12-5	TRBJ1-3	TGTGCTAGTGCCCTAAGCGGAGGAAACACCATATATTTT	CASALSGGNTIYF
TRBD1	TRBV6-5	TRBJ1-2	TGTGCCAGCAGTTACTCCCCTTGGGACAGTGGCTACACCTTC	CASSYSPWDSGYTF
NA	TRBV18	TRBJ2-5	TGTGCCAGCTCACCGGCCCGAATGGAGACCCAGTACTTC	CASSPARMETQYF
NA	TRBV28	TRBJ2-6	TGTGCCAGCAGCCCAGACAGGAGAGTCCTGGTCTCTGGGGCCAACGTCCTGACTTTC	CASSPDRRVLVSGANVLTF
NA	TRBV6-5	TRBJ1-1	TGTGCCAGCAGTCCCCGCCTAGGGGGCACTGAAGCTTTCTTT	CASSPRLGGTEAFF
NA	TRBV11-2	TRBJ2-5	TGTGCCAGCAGCTTGTACAGGGTGGAGACCCAGTACTTC	CASSLYRVETQYF
NA	TRBV5-6	TRBJ1-1	TGTGCCAGCAGCTTGGCTGTCGGGGGTACTGAAGCTTTCTTT	CASSLAVGGTEAFF
TRBD2	TRBV28	TRBJ2-5	TGTGCCAGCGCCCTACTAGCGCGACAAGAGACCCAGTACTTC	CASALLARQETQYF
TRBD2	TRBV6-5	TRBJ2-3	TGTGCCAGCAGCAACGGGGGGTACTCTACAGATACGCAGTATTTT	CASSNGGYSTDTQYF
TRBD1	TRBV10-3	TRBJ1-2	TGTGCCATCAGTGAGCAGGGGACAGGGAGGTATGGCTACACCTTC	CAISEQGTGRYGYTF
TRBD2	TRBV27	TRBJ2-1	TGTGCCAGCAGTTTCAGCGGGAGCTACAATGAGCAGTTCTTC	CASSFSGSYNEQFF
NA	TRBV4-1	TRBJ2-1	TGCGCCAGCAGCCAAGCCCGGGGATCCTACAATGAGCAGTTCTTC	CASSQARGSYNEQFF